This T cell receptor beta chain was recovered during a study of shared clonotypes between healthy human individuals. Method: immunoSEQ multiplex PCR; TCRdb's copy keeps in-frame clones and lacks some. In the table there are about 960,000 clones, 70% to 85% of which are singletons. The TCR was taken from a man younger than 35 in good health. Material for sequencing was memory CD4+ T cells sorted from blood. Sample subset: CD45RA-negative fraction.

The CDR3 here is CASSPQFREGDSPLHF. The CDR3 bases are TGCGCCAGCAGCCCACAATTTAGGGAGGGGGATTCACCCCTCCACTTT. The rearrangement links TRBV5-1 to TRBJ1-6; a possible D gene is TRBD1 (6 bases). The CDR3 loop spans 16 amino acids. Germline assignment: CDR1 SGHRS and CDR2 YFSETQ. V lost 4 bases to trimming and J lost 8 bases, with 19 bases between them.